These 27 T cell receptor beta chains came from one sample sequenced in a study of cytomegalovirus exposure and HLA in healthy donors. The primer mix had 60 Vbeta and 13 Jbeta primers. Generated by immunoSEQ multiplex PCR, the TCRdb table keeps only in-frame clones and is missing some. Of about 150,000 clones detected, about two thirds appear once; the ten largest clones hold about 1.5%. The sample taken for sequencing was PBMCs. These receptors all stem from a woman between 18 and 29 years old in good health and CMV-seronegative.

V usage is TRBV7-6 and J usage is TRBJ1-6; 8 bases map to TRBD1. This CDR3 comprises 15 residues. Germline V gene lookup returns CDR1 SGHVS and CDR2 FNYEAQ. V lost 1 base, J lost 8 bases, and 4 bases stayed unmatched. In nucleotides, the CDR3 is TGTGCCAGCAGCTTAGAAGACAGGGGACATTCACCCCTCCACTTT. Translated, it gives CASSLEDRGHSPLHF.

The chain is built from TRBV28 and TRBJ1-1, with 9 bases aligning to TRBD1. The trim removed 3 bases at V and 3 bases at J, leaving 8 bases unmatched. CDR3 length: 16 residues. Germline CDR1 and CDR2: MDHEN and SYDVKM. The CDR3 reads CASSLGQGGWYTEAFF. Here the CDR3 DNA reads TGTGCCAGCAGTTTGGGACAGGGAGGGTGGTACACTGAAGCTTTCTTT.

The genes are TRBV6-1 and TRBJ1-5; D is perhaps TRBD1 (6 bases). CDR3 length: 14 amino acids. The V gene's germline CDR1 is MNHNS and CDR2 SASEGT. The germline V and J ends were trimmed by 0 bases and 6 bases, with 9 bases remaining between them. CDR3 bases: TGTGCCAGCAGTGAAGCAGGGGGGGGTCAGCCCCAGCATTTT. This sequence encodes CASSEAGGGQPQHF.

The rearrangement links TRBV19 to TRBJ2-6, with no clear D. V lost 7 bases to trimming and J lost 0 bases, with 7 bases between them. Per germline, CDR1 LNHDA and CDR2 SQIVND (reference sequence). The CDR3 is made up of 14 amino acids. The CDR3 loop is CASNFLSGANVLTF. DNA for the CDR3: TGTGCCAGTAACTTCCTCTCTGGGGCCAACGTCCTGACTTTC.

The rearrangement joins TRBV5-5 to TRBJ2-7; D is unresolved. The V end lost 0 bases, the J end lost 3 bases, and 10 bases lay between the germline ends. The CDR3 is made up of 14 amino acids. The germline V gene encodes CDR1 SGHKS and CDR2 YYEKEE (reference sequence). Here the CDR3 DNA reads TGTGCCAGCAGCTTGGCCCCAGGATTCTACGAGCAGTACTTC. Translated, it gives CASSLAPGFYEQYF.

The V call is TRBV28, the J call TRBJ1-2; 9 bases map to TRBD1. The germline CDR1 and CDR2 sequences are MDHEN and SYDVKM. This CDR3 is 14 amino acids long. V was clipped by 4 bases and J by 7 bases; unmatched bases: 7. CDR3 sequence reads: CASSSSQGAFGYTF. CDR3 coding DNA: TGTGCCAGCAGTTCCTCACAGGGGGCGTTTGGCTACACCTTC.

The rearrangement links TRBV5-4 to TRBJ2-1; 10 bases align to TRBD2. V was clipped by 4 bases and J by 3 bases; unmatched bases: 4. The CDR3 spans 15 residues. Per the germline V gene, CDR1 is SGHNT and CDR2 is YYREEE (reference sequence). The chain's CDR3 is CASSPSSGGYNEQFF. The DNA of the CDR3 is TGTGCCAGCAGCCCATCTAGCGGGGGCTACAATGAGCAGTTCTTC.

The chain carries TRBV5-6 and TRBJ2-5; no reliable D call. The CDR3 is 15 residues long. Trimming cost V 2 bases and J 0 bases, with 11 bases left between them. Germline values: CDR1 SGHDT, CDR2 YYEEEE. The CDR3 DNA reads as TGTGCCAGCAGCTTAGGCGCACAGTACCAAGAGACCCAGTACTTC. It encodes CASSLGAQYQETQYF.

This clone turned up a few times. The V gene is TRBV29-1, the J gene TRBJ1-5; D gene unclear. The CDR3 sequence is 12 residues long. From germline, CDR1 is SQVTM and CDR2 ANQGSEA. Trimming took off 4 bases at V and 3 bases at J, with 7 bases between the two ends. CDR3 coding DNA: TGCAGCGTTGCCGACACCAATCAGCCCCAGCATTTT. Translated: CSVADTNQPQHF.

The V gene is TRBV19, the J gene TRBJ1-2; tentative D call: TRBD1 (6 bases). Germline lookup yields CDR1 LNHDA and CDR2 SQIVND (reference sequence). V shed 8 bases and J shed 6 bases, with 16 bases lying between them. The CDR3 has 13 amino acids. The CDR3 spells CASRERGYHGYTF. Written as DNA, the CDR3 is TGTGCCAGTCGCGAGAGGGGGTATCATGGCTACACCTTC.

The V call is TRBV7-2, the J call TRBJ1-6; D gene unclear. V was cut by 2 bases and J by 9 bases, with 11 bases left in between. CDR1 and CDR2 (germline): SGHTA, FQGNSA. CDR3 length: 14 residues. The DNA of the CDR3 is TGTGCCAGCAGCTTATTGGTGGGCAGTTCACCCCTCCACTTT. Translation: CASSLLVGSSPLHF.

V and J are TRBV9 and TRBJ2-3; TRBD2 agrees at 7 bases. CDR1 and CDR2 from the germline V gene are SGDLS and YYNGEE. The CDR3 spans 16 residues. Trimming at V came to 0 bases and at J to 0 bases, leaving 4 bases not matched to a gene. CDR3 DNA: TGTGCCAGCAGCGTAGGTAGCGGGTCTAGCACAGATACGCAGTATTTT. Translation: CASSVGSGSSTDTQYF.

The chain is built from TRBV11-1 and TRBJ1-5; D not resolved. There are 17 residues in the CDR3. V lost 2 bases and J 0 bases, leaving 14 bases between the germline ends. Germline-derived CDR1 and CDR2 are SGHAT and FQDESV (reference sequence). The CDR3 nucleotides read TGTGCCAGCAGCTTATCTCCGAGGGAGGATAGCAATCAGCCCCAGCATTTT. Protein product: CASSLSPREDSNQPQHF.

V gene TRBV7-9 combines with J gene TRBJ2-3, with D maybe TRBD2 (5 bases). This CDR3 contains 15 residues. The ends were cut back, 8 bases at V and 3 bases at J, with 18 bases in the middle. The germline V gene has CDR1 SEHNR and CDR2 FQNEAQ (reference sequence). The CDR3 loop reads CASCEGVRSTDTQYF. CDR3 DNA sequence: TGTGCCAGCTGCGAGGGAGTGCGGTCAACAGATACGCAGTATTTT.

The rearrangement links TRBV5-1 to TRBJ1-2; 7 bases map to TRBD1. Germline lookup yields CDR1 SGHRS and CDR2 YFSETQ. The CDR3 is 14 amino acids. Germline trimming cut 4 bases from V and 8 bases from J; bases unmatched to any gene: 11. This CDR3 is CASSVDRETKGYTF. CDR3 DNA sequence: TGCGCCAGCAGCGTCGACAGGGAAACGAAAGGCTACACCTTC.

The chain joins TRBV7-8 to TRBJ2-1; D is perhaps TRBD1 (6 bases). CDR1 and CDR2 (germline): SGHVS, FQNEAQ. There are 14 residues in the CDR3. The V end was cut by 5 bases, the J end by 2 bases, with 10 bases between. CDR3 amino acids: CASSPRGTYNEQFF. The CDR3 nucleotides read TGTGCCAGCAGCCCCAGGGGCACCTACAATGAGCAGTTCTTC.

The genes are TRBV2 and TRBJ1-1, with D perhaps TRBD1 (5 bases). Germline assignment: CDR1 SNHLY and CDR2 FYNNEI. The V end was cut by 6 bases, the J end by 4 bases, with 15 bases between. This CDR3 region has 14 residues. As DNA, the CDR3 is TGTGCCAGCAGCGAGACAGACACCGGCACTGAAGCTTTCTTT. Translation gives CASSETDTGTEAFF. Combining the CDR3 with reference TRBV2 and TRBJ1-1 gives the whole variable domain EPEVTQTPSHQVTQMGQEVILRCVPISNHLYFYWYRQILGQKVEFLVSFYNNEISEKSEIFDDQFSVERPDGSNFTLKIRSTKLEDSAMYFCASSETDTGTEAFFGQGTRLTVV.

The rearrangement joins TRBV6-1 to TRBJ1-5, with 7 bases matching TRBD1. The CDR3 sequence is 15 residues long. CDR1 MNHNS and CDR2 SASEGT come from the germline V gene. V lost 6 bases to trimming and J lost 7 bases; unmatched junction nucleotides: 12. CDR3 protein: CASSPTGIVSQPQHF. The CDR3 DNA sequence: TGTGCCAGCAGCCCGACAGGGATCGTCAGCCAGCCCCAGCATTTT.

This clone has only one observation. The chain combines TRBV7-8 with TRBJ1-2, with 12 bases matching TRBD1. J lost 8 bases, V lost 5 bases, and 6 bases had no gene match. The length of the CDR3 is 14 residues. The germline V gene has CDR1 SGHVS and CDR2 FQNEAQ. CDR3 in amino acids: CASSQGQGAAGYTF. Here the CDR3 DNA reads TGTGCCAGCAGCCAGGGACAGGGGGCGGCGGGCTACACCTTC.

The chain has TRBV28 and TRBJ2-4; TRBD1 is a possible D gene (6 bases). Trimming pared 1 base from V and 1 base from J, leaving 17 bases between. Germline-derived CDR1 and CDR2 are MDHEN and SYDVKM. CDR3 length equals 18 residues. CDR3 amino acids: CASSLSTGEVVAKNIQYF. In nucleotides, the CDR3 is TGTGCCAGCAGTTTATCGACAGGAGAGGTCGTGGCCAAAAACATTCAGTACTTC.

The V gene is TRBV5-1, the J gene TRBJ2-7; TRBD1 matches 8 bases. Per the germline V gene, CDR1 is SGHRS and CDR2 is YFSETQ. This CDR3 is built from 15 residues. V shed 0 bases and J 4 bases; nucleotides not matched to a gene: 6. The CDR3 reads CASSLEAGGHYEQYF. The CDR3 DNA reads as TGCGCCAGCAGCTTGGAAGCAGGGGGCCATTACGAGCAGTACTTC.

This chain connects TRBV19 to TRBJ1-1; a weak D match, TRBD1 (5 bases). CDR1 and CDR2 from the germline V gene are LNHDA and SQIVND (reference sequence). The CDR3 has 15 amino acids. V was pared by 5 bases and J by 10 bases, with 23 bases between. The CDR3 coding sequence is TGTGCCAGTAGTGGGCTGGGGGGTCTCTGGCAAGGAGCTTTCTTT. As protein: CASSGLGGLWQGAFF.

This clone has more than one count but fewer than ten. The gene calls are TRBV18 and TRBJ1-6; TRBD1 aligns across 7 bases. This CDR3 is 13 amino acids long. Germline trimming cut 4 bases from V and 10 bases from J; bases unmatched to any gene: 4. The germline V gene encodes CDR1 KGHSH and CDR2 LQKENI. In DNA form, the CDR3 reads TGTGCCAGCTCACGACAGGGTGAGTCACCCCTCCACTTT. It yields the protein CASSRQGESPLHF.

The chain carries TRBV30 and TRBJ1-5, with TRBD1 identical over 7 bases. CDR1 is GTSNPN and CDR2 is SVGIG in the germline V gene (reference sequence). Unmatched junction bases numbered 13, after V lost 7 bases and J lost 1 base. The CDR3 is 16 residues long. CDR3 in amino acids: CASTPKGATSNQPQHF. DNA for the CDR3: TGTGCCTCCACCCCAAAGGGGGCGACGAGCAATCAGCCCCAGCATTTT.

This clone turned up a few times. The CDR3, as DNA: TGTGCCAGCACTCCCTCCCCGGTGCACGAGCAGTACTTC. Amino acids: CASTPSPVHEQYF. The chain carries TRBV6-1 and TRBJ2-7; D remains ambiguous. The CDR3 is 13 residues long. V lost 7 bases, J lost 5 bases, and 15 bases lay in between. Germline CDR1 and CDR2: MNHNS and SASEGT.

This chain connects TRBV5-4 to TRBJ2-5; tentatively, D is TRBD1 (5 bases). CDR3 length: 16 amino acids. Germline lookup yields CDR1 SGHNT and CDR2 YYREEE (reference sequence). V shed 1 base and J shed 2 bases, with 15 bases lying between them. Written as DNA, the CDR3 is TGTGCCAGCAGCTTGCAGGGTAGTAGCCTACAAGAGACCCAGTACTTC. Translated, it gives CASSLQGSSLQETQYF.

This sequence joins TRBV11-3 and TRBJ2-1; D remains ambiguous. The germline CDR1 and CDR2 sequences are SGHNT and YENEEA. The CDR3 totals 16 residues. V was clipped by 3 bases and J by 2 bases, with 14 bases between them. The CDR3 sequence: CASSLRSSLAYNEQFF. The CDR3 bases are TGTGCCAGCAGCTTGCGGTCTAGTTTAGCCTACAATGAGCAGTTCTTC.